Below, 24 T cell receptor beta chains from the same sample are listed, as sequenced in a study of graft-versus-host responses after intestinal transplantation. Method: immunoSEQ multiplex PCR; TCRdb's copy keeps in-frame clones and lacks some. The sample includes more than 20,000 clones, roughly 92% of them seen just once. Source: PBMCs, taken about 9 months after intestinal transplant. All receptors come from a human patient who received an intestinal transplant, so some T cells may come from the graft donor.

The V call is TRBV5-1, the J call TRBJ1-1, with TRBD1 as a possible D gene (5 bases). V dropped 0 bases and J dropped 8 bases, with 11 bases sitting between them. Germline V gene data show CDR1 as SGHRS and CDR2 as YFSETQ. The CDR3 runs to 13 residues. CDR3 in amino acids: CASSLDSGGEAFF. CDR3 coding DNA: TGCGCCAGCAGCTTGGATTCGGGGGGAGAAGCTTTCTTT. Full variable domain (remainder filled in from reference TRBV5-1 and TRBJ1-1): KAGVTQTPRYLIKTRGQQVTLSCSPISGHRSVSWYQQTPGQGLQFLFEYFSETQRNKGNFPGRFSGRQFSNSRSEMNVSTLELGDSALYLCASSLDSGGEAFFGQGTRLTVV.

J is TRBJ2-3 and V is TRBV5-4; 9 bases align to TRBD2. V dropped 4 bases and J dropped 5; count of bases not matched to a gene: 11. The CDR3 totals 16 residues. CDR1 is SGHNT and CDR2 is YYREEE in the germline V gene (reference sequence). In DNA, the CDR3 is TGTGCCAGCAGCGGGAGGGCGGGAGGGCCTGGAGATACGCAGTATTTT. This encodes CASSGRAGGPGDTQYF.

The gene calls are TRBV19 and TRBJ2-1, with 12 bases fitting TRBD2. The CDR3 sequence is 16 residues long. CDR1 and CDR2 from the germline V gene are LNHDA and SQIVND (reference sequence). J was trimmed by 5 bases and V by 5 bases; bases with no gene match: 7. The CDR3 DNA is TGTGCCAGTAGTGTACTTCTAGCGGGAGGGGACAATGAGCAGTTCTTC. Encoded protein: CASSVLLAGGDNEQFF.

The V gene is TRBV28, the J gene TRBJ1-3; D unclear. Trimming left V 7 bases short and J 2 bases short, with 9 bases between. CDR1 is MDHEN, CDR2 SYDVKM, per germline. The CDR3 extends over 13 amino acids. The CDR3 nucleotides read TGTGCCAGCATTTACAGAGCTGGAAACACCATATATTTT. This encodes CASIYRAGNTIYF.

The gene calls are TRBV10-2 and TRBJ1-1, with 8 positions matching TRBD1. The V gene end was trimmed by 6 bases and the J gene end by 2 bases; junction bases not matched to a gene: 2. CDR3 length: 13 residues. In germline, CDR1 is WSHSY, CDR2 SAAADI. The CDR3 DNA follows: TGCGCCAGCAGAGGGACAGGAAACACTGAAGCTTTCTTT. Amino acids: CASRGTGNTEAFF.

The chain links TRBV27 to TRBJ1-1; TRBD1 might be the D (6 bases). This CDR3 is built from 15 residues. The V end was cut by 4 bases, the J end by 8 bases, with 20 bases between. From germline, CDR1 is MNHEY and CDR2 SMNVEV (reference sequence). The CDR3 loop reads CASSSGGAGVYEAFF. CDR3 nucleotides: TGTGCCAGCAGTTCTGGGGGGGCCGGAGTGTACGAAGCTTTCTTT.

The chain carries TRBV7-6 and TRBJ2-2; no definite D call. The germline V gene encodes CDR1 SGHVS and CDR2 FNYEAQ. The CDR3 length is 15 residues. The ends were cut back, 3 bases at V and 0 bases at J, with 8 bases in the middle. CDR3 amino acids: CASSLQETNTGELFF. DNA of the CDR3: TGTGCCAGCAGCTTGCAAGAAACGAACACCGGGGAGCTGTTTTTT.

The CDR3 DNA follows: TGTGCCAGCAGCTGGACAGGGCTTGAAAAACTGTTTTTT. Its translation: CASSWTGLEKLFF. The chain couples TRBV7-9 to TRBJ1-4, with TRBD1 matching over 8 bases. The CDR3 is made up of 13 amino acids. Germline V gene lookup returns CDR1 SEHNR and CDR2 FQNEAQ (reference sequence). Trimming took 4 bases from V and 7 from J; bases not matched to a gene: 2.

This clone was picked up a small number of times. The chain joins TRBV21-1 to TRBJ1-2. TRBV21-1 is reported as a pseudogene. The CDR3 loop spans 19 amino acids. In DNA form, the CDR3 reads TGTGCCAGCAGCAAAGAATCGGGCGAGGGAGGGACCTTAAACTATGGCTACACCTTC. Its translation is CASSKESGEGGTLNYGYTF.

The rearrangement uses TRBV29-1 and TRBJ2-1, with D unresolved. With 4 bases removed from V and 3 bases from J, the gap between germline ends came to 10 bases. The CDR3 length is 13 residues. Germline V gene lookup returns CDR1 SQVTM and CDR2 ANQGSEA. The CDR3 spells CSVVSDGYNEQFF. The CDR3, as DNA: TGCAGCGTTGTTTCGGACGGCTACAATGAGCAGTTCTTC.

The chain has TRBV7-9 and TRBJ2-7; TRBD2 agrees at 10 bases. Germline loops: CDR1 SEHNR, CDR2 FQNEAQ (reference sequence). This CDR3 region has 15 residues. V gave up 5 bases and J gave up 3 bases; unmatched junction bases: 7. DNA for the CDR3: TGTGCCAGCAGCAGCGGGACTAGCGCGTACTACGAGCAGTACTTC. Translated, it gives CASSSGTSAYYEQYF.

The chain is built from TRBV14 and TRBJ2-3; 10 nucleotides agree with TRBD2. Germline loops: CDR1 SGHDN, CDR2 FVKESK. The CDR3 totals 20 residues. After removal of 4 bases from V and 2 bases from J, the junction contained 18 bases not matched to a gene. The CDR3 reads CASSPRTSGDDLLPTDTQYF. For the CDR3, the DNA is TGTGCCAGCAGCCCCCGGACTAGCGGAGATGACCTACTTCCCACAGATACGCAGTATTTT.

The CDR3 sequence: CASREQPGTYEQYF. The CDR3 DNA follows: TGTGCCTCGCGGGAACAGCCAGGGACATACGAGCAGTACTTC. The genes are TRBV6-5 and TRBJ2-7, with D perhaps matching TRBD1 or TRBD2 (6 bases each). This CDR3 region has 14 residues. V lost 11 bases and J lost 4, with 21 bases in between. From germline, CDR1 is MNHEY and CDR2 SVGAGI.

This chain joins TRBV28 and TRBJ1-6; D perhaps matches TRBD1 (5 bases). CDR3 size: 19 residues. V dropped 10 bases and J dropped 8 bases, with 33 bases sitting between them. Germline V CDR1 and CDR2: MDHEN, SYDVKM. In DNA form, the CDR3 reads TGTGCCACCACAGCCCTGACGGGGCGCCTTATCGCCATTTATTCACCCCTCCACTTT. It is translated as CATTALTGRLIAIYSPLHF.

The chain carries TRBV28 and TRBJ2-1; D call uncertain. Germline V gene data show CDR1 as MDHEN and CDR2 as SYDVKM. Deletions cut 3 bases from V and 8 bases from J, with 26 bases between. This CDR3 has 18 residues. The CDR3 reads CASSLHQWTSHGYDEQFF. The CDR3 region has the DNA TGTGCCAGCAGTTTGCACCAATGGACCTCGCATGGGTATGATGAGCAGTTCTTC.

This clone was found once. V gene TRBV11-2 combines with J gene TRBJ2-7; 11 bases align to TRBD1. The CDR3 contains 18 residues. CDR1 and CDR2 (germline): SGHAT, FQNNGV. After removal of 5 bases from V and 2 bases from J, the junction contained 14 bases not matched to a gene. The CDR3: CASSLQVGQGAKTYEQYF. In nucleotides, the CDR3 is TGTGCCAGCAGCCTACAAGTCGGACAGGGGGCCAAGACCTACGAGCAGTACTTC. The variable domain in full, completed from reference TRBV11-2 and TRBJ2-7, reads EAGVAQSPRYKIIEKRQSVAFWCNPISGHATLYWYQQILGQGPKLLIQFQNNGVVDDSQLPKDRFSAERLKGVDSTLKIQPAKLEDSAVYLCASSLQVGQGAKTYEQYFGPGTRLTVT.

The count of this clone is one. The rearrangement links TRBV7-2 to TRBJ1-5, with no clear D. The germline CDR1 and CDR2 sequences are SGHTA and FQGNSA. This CDR3 contains 14 residues. V lost 5 bases and J 5 bases, leaving 13 bases between the germline ends. The CDR3 DNA follows: TGTGCCAGCAGCCTAGGCAGTCGTGATCAGCCCCAGCATTTT. Translating it yields CASSLGSRDQPQHF. Full variable domain (rest looked up from reference TRBV7-2 and TRBJ1-5): GAGVSQSPSNKVTEKGKDVELRCDPISGHTALYWYRQSLGQGLEFLIYFQGNSAPDKSGLPSDRFSAERTGGSVSTLTIQRTQQEDSAVYLCASSLGSRDQPQHFGDGTRLSIL.

The V call is TRBV27, the J call TRBJ2-5; 10 bases align to TRBD1. The J call may be wrong; the DNA end is better matched by TRBJ2-7. CDR1 MNHEY and CDR2 SMNVEV come from the germline V gene (reference sequence). The CDR3 has 15 amino acids. The DNA for the CDR3 is TGTGCCACCTCTCTAACAGGGACAGGGGCGTACGAGCAGTACTTC. This encodes CATSLTGTGAYEQYF.

This clone came up once. The chain combines TRBV5-4 with TRBJ1-3, with TRBD1 identical over 8 bases. Germline loops: CDR1 SGHNT, CDR2 YYREEE (reference sequence). This CDR3 has 16 residues. V lost 0 bases, J lost 4 bases, and 6 bases stayed unmatched. The CDR3 loop is CASSLAGQGGGNTIYF. CDR3 nucleotides: TGTGCCAGCAGCTTGGCCGGACAGGGCGGGGGAAACACCATATATTTT.

The rearrangement links TRBV5-1 to TRBJ1-5; TRBD1 is a possible D gene (6 bases). Looked up from germline, CDR1 is SGHRS and CDR2 is YFSETQ. CDR3 length: 17 residues. The germline V and J ends were trimmed by 0 bases and 0 bases, with 13 bases remaining between them. For the CDR3, the DNA is TGCGCCAGCAGCTTGGTACCGGGACATTTTAGCAATCAGCCCCAGCATTTT. Amino acid sequence: CASSLVPGHFSNQPQHF.

On this clone: Only one base separates this from a far larger clonotype, so it likely reflects a read error. The chain links TRBV7-9 to TRBJ2-7; 12 nucleotides match TRBD1. CDR3 length: 17 amino acids. In germline, CDR1 is SEHNR, CDR2 FQNEAQ (reference sequence). The J segment lost 5 bases and the V segment lost 3 bases, leaving 11 bases of the junction unmatched. This CDR3 reads CASSLDGTGGALDEQYF. CDR3 DNA: TGTGCCAGCAGCTTGGATGGGACAGGGGGCGCCCTCGACGAGCAGTACTTC. The complete variable domain, with remaining parts taken from reference TRBV7-9 and TRBJ2-7, reads DTGVSQNPRHKITKRGQNVTFRCDPISEHNRLYWYRQTLGQGPEFLTYFQNEAQLEKSRLLSDRFSAERPKGSFSTLEIQRTEQGDSAMYLCASSLDGTGGALDEQYFGPGTRLTVT.

The rearrangement uses TRBV11-2 and TRBJ2-6; 8 positions agree with TRBD2. The CDR3 has 18 residues. Germline values: CDR1 SGHAT, CDR2 FQNNGV. V was pared by 1 base and J by 2 bases, with 7 bases of the junction left unmatched. The CDR3: CASSLAGGGTPGANVLTF. Written as DNA, the CDR3 is TGTGCCAGCAGCTTAGCCGGGGGGGGAACGCCTGGGGCCAACGTCCTGACTTTC.

This clone was seen only once. V is TRBV4-2 and J is TRBJ2-3, with no clear D. The CDR3 has 17 residues. Trimming took off 0 bases at V and 3 bases at J, with 16 bases between the two ends. Germline V gives CDR1 LGHNA, CDR2 YNFKEQ. DNA of the CDR3: TGTGCCAGCAGCCAAGATTACCCTCCGGTGGCAACAGATACGCAGTATTTT. The encoded protein is CASSQDYPPVATDTQYF.

This chain joins TRBV21-1 and TRBJ2-5; no check of the table's D call, TRBD2, against the DNA was made. TRBV21-1 is tagged as a pseudogene. The CDR3 runs to 20 residues. This chain's CDR3 is CASSARRWVAAEDDQETQYF. In DNA form, the CDR3 reads TGTGCCAGCAGCGCTCGGAGGTGGGTAGCGGCCGAGGATGATCAAGAGACCCAGTACTTC.